The clone carrying this T cell receptor beta chain occurred a few times. Its specificity is unknown. These data belong to a study of blood T cells in healthy people across ages. Points from the study as a whole: Per million T cells, the diversity of TCR beta decreased roughly linearly as age advanced. It was the long-lived donors that had more naive CD4+ cells and higher diversity than aged donors.

Then a second PCR, running roughly 7 to 11 cycles, was carried out with a sample-barcoded 5' primer and a J-beta primer mix. TCRdb reanalysed the 5' RACE reads using MiXCR and keeps one entry per CDR3 protein. The sample lists some 700,000 distinct CDR3 sequences; about 20% were seen once. This CDR3 is built from 14 residues. The ends were cut back, 6 bases at V and 3 bases at J, with 15 bases in the middle. CDR1 MNHEY and CDR2 SVGAGI come from the germline V gene. The source of this sequence is a man in his sixties or seventies in good health. The chain has TRBV6-5 and TRBJ2-7, with D tentatively TRBD2 (6 bases). Sequencing was performed on blood. This CDR3 reads CASRPTLTSYEQYF. The CDR3, as DNA: TGTGCCAGCAGGCCTACCCTGACTAGCTACGAGCAGTACTTC.